The rows below give T cell receptor beta chains drawn from one sample of a study of cytomegalovirus exposure and HLA in healthy donors. Profiling relied on immunoSEQ multiplex PCR, and the TCRdb table lists in-frame clones only, not all of them. The sample contains 60,000 or so clones, about 94% of which appear only once. The source material was PBMCs. All receptors derive from a man younger than 30 in good health and CMV-seronegative. Each CDR3 is given with its conserved first and last residue. Each record gives: V gene, D gene, clone size, J gene, CDR3 protein, CDR3 DNA. A D gene is named only where the DNA matches it firmly. For some rows the clone size is stated as once, few or many, or as a class when expanded; others skip it.

v_gene: TRBV6-1; d_gene: TRBD1; abundance: -; j_gene: TRBJ1-4; CDR3aa: CASKWTGGEKLFF; CDR3nt: TGTGCCAGCAAATGGACAGGGGGCGAAAAACTGTTTTTT
v_gene: TRBV7-9; d_gene: TRBD1; abundance: -; j_gene: TRBJ1-1; CDR3aa: CASSPWDRGNTEAFF; CDR3nt: TGTGCCAGCAGCCCATGGGACAGGGGGAACACTGAAGCTTTCTTT
v_gene: TRBV6-4; d_gene: -; abundance: -; j_gene: TRBJ1-5; CDR3aa: CASSEDPSGGWARNQPQHF; CDR3nt: TGTGCCAGCAGTGAGGACCCAAGCGGGGGGTGGGCTCGAAATCAGCCCCAGCATTTT
v_gene: TRBV10-3; d_gene: TRBD1; abundance: -; j_gene: TRBJ1-2; CDR3aa: CAISESRGRLNGYTF; CDR3nt: TGTGCCATCAGTGAGTCGAGGGGGCGGTTGAATGGCTACACCTTC
v_gene: TRBV6-5; d_gene: -; abundance: -; j_gene: TRBJ1-1; CDR3aa: CASTSRDTNTEAFF; CDR3nt: TGTGCCAGCACATCCCGGGACACGAACACTGAAGCTTTCTTT
v_gene: TRBV10-1; d_gene: -; abundance: -; j_gene: TRBJ2-2; CDR3aa: CASSDLITGELFF; CDR3nt: TGCGCCAGCAGTGACCTTATCACCGGGGAGCTGTTTTTT
v_gene: TRBV6-5; d_gene: -; abundance: -; j_gene: TRBJ2-1; CDR3aa: CASRDFNEQFF; CDR3nt: TGTGCCAGCAGAGACTTCAATGAGCAGTTCTTC
v_gene: TRBV19; d_gene: -; abundance: -; j_gene: TRBJ2-3; CDR3aa: CASSPWDMGTDTQYF; CDR3nt: TGTGCCAGTAGTCCTTGGGACATGGGGACAGATACGCAGTATTTT
v_gene: TRBV19; d_gene: TRBD1; abundance: -; j_gene: TRBJ1-5; CDR3aa: CASSRYRGRTQPQHF; CDR3nt: TGTGCCAGTAGTAGGTACAGGGGGCGGACGCAGCCCCAGCATTTT
v_gene: TRBV9; d_gene: TRBD1; abundance: -; j_gene: TRBJ1-2; CDR3aa: CASSLAAGQGFVGYGYTF; CDR3nt: TGTGCCAGCAGCCTGGCCGCGGGACAGGGTTTTGTAGGCTATGGCTACACCTTC
v_gene: TRBV28; d_gene: TRBD1; abundance: -; j_gene: TRBJ2-1; CDR3aa: CASSPIQGAEDEQFF; CDR3nt: TGTGCCAGCAGTCCGATACAGGGGGCAGAAGATGAGCAGTTCTTC
v_gene: TRBV28; d_gene: -; abundance: -; j_gene: TRBJ1-1; CDR3aa: CASSLFRVLNTEAFF; CDR3nt: TGTGCCAGCAGTTTATTTCGGGTTCTGAACACTGAAGCTTTCTTT
v_gene: TRBV5-1; d_gene: -; abundance: -; j_gene: TRBJ1-3; CDR3aa: CASSLGRPRSGNTIYF; CDR3nt: TGCGCCAGCAGCTTGGGCAGACCTAGGTCTGGAAACACCATATATTTT
v_gene: TRBV25-1; d_gene: TRBD1; abundance: -; j_gene: TRBJ2-2; CDR3aa: CASSAGTGFGELFF; CDR3nt: TGTGCCAGCAGTGCCGGGACAGGGTTCGGGGAGCTGTTTTTT
v_gene: TRBV7-2; d_gene: -; abundance: -; j_gene: TRBJ2-5; CDR3aa: CASSVLDRRETQYF; CDR3nt: TGTGCCAGCAGCGTCCTCGACAGGAGGGAGACCCAGTACTTC
v_gene: TRBV11-2; d_gene: -; abundance: -; j_gene: TRBJ2-2; CDR3aa: CASSLGDRTGELFF; CDR3nt: TGTGCCAGCAGCTTAGGCGACAGAACCGGGGAGCTGTTTTTT
v_gene: TRBV5-1; d_gene: -; abundance: -; j_gene: TRBJ1-5; CDR3aa: CASSYIPDQPQHF; CDR3nt: TGCGCCAGCAGCTATATCCCTGATCAGCCCCAGCATTTT
v_gene: TRBV11-2; d_gene: -; abundance: -; j_gene: TRBJ2-1; CDR3aa: CASSEWGGLSYNEQFF; CDR3nt: TGTGCCAGCAGCGAGTGGGGGGGGCTCTCCTACAATGAGCAGTTCTTC
v_gene: TRBV10-3; d_gene: -; abundance: -; j_gene: TRBJ2-1; CDR3aa: CAISDSGGGAYNEQFF; CDR3nt: TGTGCCATCAGTGACTCCGGAGGGGGGGCTTACAATGAGCAGTTCTTC
v_gene: TRBV18; d_gene: TRBD2; abundance: -; j_gene: TRBJ2-5; CDR3aa: CASSAGTNLQETQYF; CDR3nt: TGTGCCAGCTCAGCAGGGACTAACCTGCAAGAGACCCAGTACTTC
v_gene: TRBV13; d_gene: TRBD1; abundance: -; j_gene: TRBJ1-5; CDR3aa: CASSDGTGGSQPQHF; CDR3nt: TGTGCCAGCAGCGACGGGACAGGGGGCTCTCAGCCCCAGCATTTT
v_gene: TRBV11-2; d_gene: -; abundance: -; j_gene: TRBJ1-1; CDR3aa: CASSLAVDTEAFF; CDR3nt: TGTGCCAGCAGCTTAGCGGTGGACACTGAAGCTTTCTTT
v_gene: TRBV27; d_gene: TRBD1; abundance: -; j_gene: TRBJ2-2; CDR3aa: CAIRGTGNTGELFF; CDR3nt: TGTGCCATCCGGGGGACAGGGAACACCGGGGAGCTGTTTTTT
v_gene: TRBV2; d_gene: TRBD2; abundance: -; j_gene: TRBJ2-1; CDR3aa: CASSDSGAPPGRFF; CDR3nt: TGTGCCAGCAGTGATAGCGGGGCCCCCCCAGGTCGGTTCTTC
v_gene: TRBV28; d_gene: TRBD2; abundance: -; j_gene: TRBJ2-1; CDR3aa: CASTQGLLNEQFF; CDR3nt: TGTGCCAGCACGCAGGGACTACTCAATGAGCAGTTCTTC
v_gene: TRBV6-1; d_gene: -; abundance: -; j_gene: TRBJ2-7; CDR3aa: CASSVFPGSYEQYF; CDR3nt: TGTGCCAGCAGTGTCTTTCCGGGGTCCTACGAGCAGTACTTC
v_gene: TRBV10-2; d_gene: -; abundance: -; j_gene: TRBJ1-1; CDR3aa: CASSESDRLNTEAFF; CDR3nt: TGCGCCAGCAGTGAGTCTGACAGGTTGAACACTGAAGCTTTCTTT
v_gene: TRBV20-1; d_gene: -; abundance: -; j_gene: TRBJ1-1; CDR3aa: CSAELNTEAFF; CDR3nt: TGCAGTGCTGAGTTGAACACTGAAGCTTTCTTT
v_gene: TRBV6-1; d_gene: -; abundance: -; j_gene: TRBJ2-7; CDR3aa: CASSHRDGAYEQYF; CDR3nt: TGTGCCAGCAGTCACAGGGACGGAGCCTACGAGCAGTACTTC
v_gene: TRBV7-6; d_gene: -; abundance: -; j_gene: TRBJ2-7; CDR3aa: CASSPLPPNAAKEQYF; CDR3nt: TGTGCCAGCAGCCCGTTGCCACCAAACGCCGCTAAAGAGCAGTACTTC
v_gene: TRBV28; d_gene: TRBD2; abundance: -; j_gene: TRBJ2-5; CDR3aa: CASSFSIGASGEGQETQYF; CDR3nt: TGTGCCAGCAGTTTCTCTATAGGGGCTAGCGGGGAGGGACAAGAGACCCAGTACTTC
v_gene: TRBV19; d_gene: -; abundance: -; j_gene: TRBJ1-5; CDR3aa: CASSILETGSNQPQHF; CDR3nt: TGTGCCAGTAGTATATTAGAAACAGGGAGCAATCAGCCCCAGCATTTT
v_gene: TRBV6-1; d_gene: TRBD1; abundance: -; j_gene: TRBJ1-1; CDR3aa: CASRQGWSAEAFF; CDR3nt: TGTGCCAGCAGACAGGGGTGGTCCGCTGAAGCTTTCTTT
v_gene: TRBV5-4; d_gene: TRBD1; abundance: -; j_gene: TRBJ1-1; CDR3aa: CASSSEQGLNTEAFF; CDR3nt: TGTGCCAGCAGCTCCGAACAGGGGCTGAACACTGAAGCTTTCTTT
v_gene: TRBV11-2; d_gene: TRBD2; abundance: once; j_gene: TRBJ2-7; CDR3aa: CASLTSGSSDEQYF; CDR3nt: TGTGCCAGCCTAACTAGCGGGAGTTCTGACGAGCAGTACTTC
v_gene: TRBV7-2; d_gene: TRBD1; abundance: -; j_gene: TRBJ1-3; CDR3aa: CASSQNGQGGNTIYF; CDR3nt: TGTGCCAGCAGCCAGAACGGACAGGGAGGAAACACCATATATTTT
v_gene: TRBV6-5; d_gene: -; abundance: -; j_gene: TRBJ2-1; CDR3aa: CASGRSSYNEQFF; CDR3nt: TGTGCCAGCGGGAGGAGCTCCTACAATGAGCAGTTCTTC
v_gene: TRBV5-1; d_gene: -; abundance: once; j_gene: TRBJ2-2; CDR3aa: CASSFEGYTGELFF; CDR3nt: TGCGCCAGCAGCTTCGAGGGCTACACCGGGGAGCTGTTTTTT
v_gene: TRBV5-1; d_gene: TRBD2; abundance: once; j_gene: TRBJ2-3; CDR3aa: CASSPAGPTDTQYF; CDR3nt: TGCGCCAGCAGTCCAGCGGGACCGACAGATACGCAGTATTTT
v_gene: TRBV29-1; d_gene: -; abundance: -; j_gene: TRBJ1-1; CDR3aa: CSVVDSLNTEAFF; CDR3nt: TGCAGCGTTGTTGACTCTTTGAACACTGAAGCTTTCTTT
v_gene: TRBV5-1; d_gene: TRBD1; abundance: once; j_gene: TRBJ1-1; CDR3aa: CASTGQENTEAFF; CDR3nt: TGCGCCAGCACGGGACAGGAGAACACTGAAGCTTTCTTT
v_gene: TRBV11-2; d_gene: TRBD2; abundance: -; j_gene: TRBJ2-3; CDR3aa: CASSLAASGRGTDTQYF; CDR3nt: TGTGCCAGCAGCTTAGCGGCTAGCGGGAGGGGTACAGATACGCAGTATTTT
v_gene: TRBV7-9; d_gene: TRBD2; abundance: -; j_gene: TRBJ2-5; CDR3aa: CASTREGTPARGTQYF; CDR3nt: TGTGCCAGCACCAGGGAGGGGACTCCGGCGAGGGGGACCCAGTACTTC
v_gene: TRBV4-1; d_gene: TRBD1; abundance: few; j_gene: TRBJ1-1; CDR3aa: CASSQAAGTGGVTEAFF; CDR3nt: TGCGCCAGCAGCCAAGCCGCCGGGACAGGGGGGGTCACTGAAGCTTTCTTT
v_gene: TRBV15; d_gene: -; abundance: -; j_gene: TRBJ2-1; CDR3aa: CATSVGQAVQSGNEQFF; CDR3nt: TGTGCCACCAGCGTCGGTCAAGCGGTTCAGTCGGGCAATGAGCAGTTCTTC
v_gene: TRBV11-2; d_gene: TRBD1; abundance: -; j_gene: TRBJ1-5; CDR3aa: CASSPTDRVNQPQHF; CDR3nt: TGTGCCAGCAGCCCTACTGACAGGGTCAATCAGCCCCAGCATTTT
v_gene: TRBV5-1; d_gene: TRBD2; abundance: -; j_gene: TRBJ2-3; CDR3aa: CASTQLAFSTDTQYF; CDR3nt: TGCGCCAGCACCCAACTAGCGTTCAGCACAGATACGCAGTATTTT
v_gene: TRBV14; d_gene: -; abundance: -; j_gene: TRBJ2-6; CDR3aa: CASSRGLGPVLTGANVLTF; CDR3nt: TGTGCCAGCAGCCGGGGTTTGGGGCCCGTTCTGACTGGGGCCAACGTCCTGACTTTC
v_gene: TRBV6-1; d_gene: TRBD2; abundance: -; j_gene: TRBJ2-7; CDR3aa: CASSEGLAGVYEQYF; CDR3nt: TGTGCCAGCAGTGAAGGGCTAGCGGGAGTATACGAGCAGTACTTC
v_gene: TRBV20-1; d_gene: -; abundance: -; j_gene: TRBJ2-7; CDR3aa: CSATPPGEQYF; CDR3nt: TGCAGTGCTACCCCTCCGGGCGAGCAGTACTTC
v_gene: TRBV5-1; d_gene: TRBD1; abundance: -; j_gene: TRBJ2-7; CDR3aa: CASSKGQMSYEQYF; CDR3nt: TGCGCCAGCAGTAAGGGACAGATGTCCTACGAGCAGTACTTC
v_gene: TRBV5-1; d_gene: TRBD1; abundance: -; j_gene: TRBJ2-3; CDR3aa: CASSLGDRDLTDTQYF; CDR3nt: TGCGCCAGCAGCTTGGGGGACAGAGACCTCACAGATACGCAGTATTTT
v_gene: TRBV28; d_gene: TRBD2; abundance: -; j_gene: TRBJ2-7; CDR3aa: CASSLGTSGSSYEQYF; CDR3nt: TGTGCCAGCAGTTTAGGGACTAGCGGGAGTTCCTACGAGCAGTACTTC